A single sample is the source of the 27 T cell receptor beta chains below, sequenced in a study of regulatory T cells in long-lasting Graves disease. With iRepertoire HTBI primers and Arm-PCR of CDR3 regions, TCR beta libraries were built. MiXCR, applied by TCRdb to the multiplex PCR reads, yields one record per CDR3 protein. The table includes around 400,000 distinct CDR3 sequences, approximately 15% detected once. The sample's time point: newly diagnosed GD, antithyroid drugs for less than 3 months. PBMC RNA was the source of the TCR library. This sample was also put to use in a study of T cells in Graves' hyperthyroidism and ophthalmopathy.

The sequences come from peripheral blood mononuclear cells (PBMCs), collected at new diagnosis, from a patient treated with antithyroid drugs. The source of these receptors is a woman between 35 and 50 years old with Graves disease.

In this sample, this clonotype turned up many times. The chain uses TRBV11-3 and TRBJ2-7; D not certain. V was pared by 4 bases and J by 6 bases, with 10 bases between. CDR3 length: 12 amino acids. The germline V gene encodes CDR1 SGHNT and CDR2 YENEEA. The CDR3 loop reads CASSYQLSEQYF. The CDR3 coding sequence is TGTGCCAGCAGCTACCAATTAAGCGAGCAGTACTTC.

This chain uses TRBV6-6 with TRBJ1-1, with D perhaps TRBD1 (5 bases). The CDR3 extends over 14 amino acids. Germline-derived CDR1 and CDR2 are MNHNY and SVGAGI (reference sequence). V was trimmed by 0 bases and J by 1 base, leaving 6 bases between them. CDR3 sequence (DNA): TGTGCCAGCAGTTACTCGCAGGGGAACACTGAAGCTTTCTTT. Encoded protein: CASSYSQGNTEAFF.

This clonotype was detected ten times or more. V gene TRBV29-1 combines with J gene TRBJ2-3; D uncertain. The CDR3 covers 13 residues. Germline V gene lookup returns CDR1 SQVTM and CDR2 ANQGSEA. Trimming stripped 1 base from V and 1 base from J, with 6 bases between. The DNA for the CDR3 is TGCAGCGTTGAAGGAGACGGCACAGATACGCAGTATTTT. As protein: CSVEGDGTDTQYF.

The chain links TRBV7-3 to TRBJ2-1, with TRBD1 identical over 8 bases. Losses at the gene ends were 5 bases for V and 9 bases for J; bases not matched to a gene: 12. The CDR3 is made up of 15 amino acids. Germline V gives CDR1 SGHTA, CDR2 FQGTGA. The CDR3 reads CASSPRTGSFGEQFF. CDR3 coding DNA: TGTGCCAGCAGCCCAAGGACAGGGAGCTTCGGTGAGCAGTTCTTC.

This clonotype has ten or more counts. This chain links TRBV3-1 with TRBJ2-1; 8 bases line up with TRBD2. From germline, CDR1 is LGHDT and CDR2 YNNKEL (reference sequence). The CDR3 consists of 14 residues. J gave up 12 bases and V 3 bases, and 10 bases lay outside the gene matches. The CDR3 coding sequence is TGTGCCAGCAGCCACCCCTCTAGCGGGTCCGGGCAGTTCTTC. It encodes CASSHPSSGSGQFF.

A note on this clonotype: A much larger clone differs from this one at a single base, so this may be a read error. As DNA, the CDR3 is TGTGCCAGCAGCTGTGAAGACAGATACTCCTACGAGCAGTACTTC. Protein sequence: CASSCEDRYSYEQYF. The chain couples TRBV6-2 or TRBV6-3 to TRBJ2-7, with D perhaps matching TRBD1 (5 bases). CDR1 is MNHEY, CDR2 SVGEGT, per germline. This CDR3 spans 15 amino acids. V was trimmed by 6 bases and J by 0 bases, leaving 15 bases between them.

This clonotype was counted many times. The gene calls are TRBV10-1 and TRBJ1-2, with 7 bases that match TRBD1. Germline V gene lookup returns CDR1 WNHNN and CDR2 SYGVQD (reference sequence). V lost 6 bases, J lost 8 bases, and 9 bases stayed unmatched. The CDR3 is 13 residues long. This CDR3 reads CASSEEGARGYTF. The CDR3 DNA reads as TGCGCCAGCAGCGAGGAGGGGGCGCGAGGCTACACCTTC.

This clonotype was observed a handful of times. This chain uses TRBV6-2 or TRBV6-3 with TRBJ1-5; D may be TRBD1 (5 bases). This CDR3 is built from 15 residues. Trimming cost V 2 bases and J 4 bases, with 12 bases left between them. Per germline, CDR1 MNHEY and CDR2 SVGEGT. CDR3 DNA: TGTGCCAGCAGTTACGACAGCTCCCCGAATCAGCCCCAGCATTTT. Translating gives CASSYDSSPNQPQHF.

This clonotype appeared many times. The chain uses TRBV4-1 and TRBJ1-2, with 8 bases aligning to TRBD1. Germline V CDR1 and CDR2: MGHRA, YSYEKL. The trim removed 5 bases at V and 0 bases at J, leaving 5 bases unmatched. The CDR3 consists of 15 residues. This CDR3 reads CASSLTGGTNYGYTF. The CDR3 nucleotides read TGCGCCAGCAGCTTAACAGGGGGGACTAACTATGGCTACACCTTC.

This clonotype was counted ten times or more. The J gene is TRBJ2-5, the V gene TRBV20-1; 11 nucleotides align to TRBD2. The length of the CDR3 is 13 residues. V shed 5 bases, J shed 3 bases, and the junction held 2 bases outside the gene matches. Germline loops: CDR1 DFQATT, CDR2 SNEGSKA (reference sequence). CDR3 DNA: TGCAGTGCTGGGGGACTAGCGGAAGAGACCCAGTACTTC. Its protein is CSAGGLAEETQYF.

This clonotype was detected a few times. V is TRBV20-1 and J is TRBJ1-2, with D perhaps TRBD1 (6 bases). Between the trimmed V and J ends, which lost 6 bases and 7 bases, there was a span of 12 bases. The CDR3 loop spans 11 amino acids. In germline, CDR1 is DFQATT, CDR2 SNEGSKA (reference sequence). DNA of the CDR3: TGCAGTGCCCGACAGGCTACTGGCTACACCTTC. The encoded protein is CSARQATGYTF.

This clonotype occurred many times. The CDR3 loop is CASSSGILSGAYNEQFF. CDR3 DNA: TGTGCCAGCAGCTCCGGGATTTTAAGCGGGGCCTACAATGAGCAGTTCTTC. V gene TRBV11-3 combines with J gene TRBJ2-1; 7 nucleotides line up with TRBD2. The CDR3 loop spans 17 amino acids. The trim removed 4 bases at V and 2 bases at J, leaving 11 bases unmatched. CDR1 and CDR2 from the germline V gene are SGHNT and YENEEA. The variable domain in full, completed from reference TRBV11-3 and TRBJ2-1, reads EAGVVQSPRYKIIEKKQPVAFWCNPISGHNTLYWYLQNLGQGPELLIRYENEEAVDDSQLPKDRFSAERLKGVDSTLKIQPAELGDSAVYLCASSSGILSGAYNEQFFGPGTRLTVL.

The V call is TRBV20-1, the J call TRBJ1-5; D not resolved. The CDR3 runs 12 residues. Per the germline V gene, CDR1 is DFQATT and CDR2 is SNEGSKA (reference sequence). The germline V and J ends were trimmed by 1 base and 5 bases, with 6 bases remaining between them. CDR3 sequence (DNA): TGCAGTGCTAGAGTAACGGATCAGCCCCAGCATTTT. It yields the protein CSARVTDQPQHF.

The CDR3 here is CSALPAGTIHNEQFF. As DNA, the CDR3 is TGCAGTGCTCTACCGGCAGGGACGATCCACAATGAGCAGTTCTTC. The gene calls are TRBV20-1 and TRBJ2-1; tentatively, D is TRBD1 or TRBD2 (5 bases each). Germline values: CDR1 DFQATT, CDR2 SNEGSKA (reference sequence). V lost 5 bases and J 5 bases, leaving 19 bases between the germline ends. The CDR3 is 15 residues long.

This clonotype was observed many times. The chain links TRBV6-1 to TRBJ1-5; 10 bases line up with TRBD1. This CDR3 has 19 residues. Germline V gene lookup returns CDR1 MNHNS and CDR2 SASEGT. Trimming cost V 7 bases and J 2 bases; bases outside gene matches: 17. This CDR3 is CASKPRDRGPSGGNQPQHF. The CDR3 DNA follows: TGTGCCAGCAAACCCCGGGACAGGGGACCTTCAGGGGGCAATCAGCCCCAGCATTTT.

The chain uses TRBV19 and TRBJ1-1; TRBD1 matches at 7 bases. V shed 6 bases and J 1 base; nucleotides not matched to a gene: 5. This CDR3 region has 14 residues. Germline V gene lookup returns CDR1 LNHDA and CDR2 SQIVND (reference sequence). CDR3 bases: TGTGCCAGTAGGAGGGGGACAGAGAACACTGAAGCTTTCTTT. Its protein product is CASRRGTENTEAFF.

The chain couples TRBV19 to TRBJ2-7; D is unclear. V shed 4 bases and J shed 2 bases, with 9 bases lying between them. Germline CDR1 LNHDA, CDR2 SQIVND (reference sequence). This CDR3 region has 13 residues. This CDR3 reads CASSTTRTYEQYF. The CDR3 DNA sequence: TGTGCCAGTAGTACGACACGAACCTACGAGCAGTACTTC.

This clonotype was seen only a few times. The V and J genes are TRBV11-2 and TRBJ1-2, with D perhaps matching TRBD1 (5 bases). This CDR3 is 14 amino acids long. Trimming stripped 6 bases from V and 5 bases from J, with 16 bases between. CDR1 is SGHAT and CDR2 is FQNNGV in the germline V gene. The CDR3 DNA reads as TGTGCCAGCAGTTCAGGGTTTGGGATTTATGGCTACACCTTC. This translates into CASSSGFGIYGYTF.

This clonotype was seen at least ten times. The V and J genes are TRBV11-3 and TRBJ2-3, with a weak D call TRBD2 (9 bases). This CDR3 region has 20 residues. The V gene lost 5 bases and the J gene lost 6 bases, with 33 bases spanning the gap. CDR1 is SGHNT and CDR2 is YENEEA in the germline V gene. The CDR3 here is CASSPTDRVILAGVQDTQYF. The CDR3 DNA follows: TGTGCCAGCAGCCCGACGGACAGGGTGATTTTAGCGGGAGTCCAGGATACGCAGTATTTT. The full variable domain, rest sourced from reference TRBV11-3 and TRBJ2-3, is EAGVVQSPRYKIIEKKQPVAFWCNPISGHNTLYWYLQNLGQGPELLIRYENEEAVDDSQLPKDRFSAERLKGVDSTLKIQPAELGDSAVYLCASSPTDRVILAGVQDTQYFGPGTRLTVL.

The rearrangement links TRBV10-2 to TRBJ1-1, with 9 bases fitting TRBD1. Germline V CDR1 and CDR2: WSHSY, SAAADI. This CDR3 region has 14 residues. V shed 4 bases and J 3 bases; nucleotides not matched to a gene: 3. The CDR3 DNA is TGCGCCAGCAGTGTGGGGACAGGGTACACTGAAGCTTTCTTT. It encodes CASSVGTGYTEAFF.

The chain joins TRBV6-2 or TRBV6-3 to TRBJ2-1; 9 bases fit TRBD2. V was clipped by 5 bases and J by 9 bases; unmatched bases: 14. CDR1 MNHEY and CDR2 SVGEGT come from the germline V gene. The CDR3 totals 16 residues. The CDR3: CASSRIAGGWRSEQFF. The CDR3 nucleotides are TGTGCCAGCAGTCGTATTGCGGGAGGGTGGAGAAGTGAGCAGTTCTTC.

This clonotype was found many times. The V call is TRBV15, the J call TRBJ2-7; D remains ambiguous. Per germline, CDR1 LNHNV and CDR2 YYDKDF (reference sequence). The CDR3 is 13 amino acids. Trimming shortened V by 5 bases and J by 2 bases, and 10 bases separated the two germline ends. The CDR3 spells CATSAGSPYEQYF. The CDR3 nucleotides are TGTGCCACCAGCGCAGGCTCTCCCTACGAGCAGTACTTC.

This clonotype appeared many times. J is TRBJ2-7 and V is TRBV5-1; TRBD2 might be the D (6 bases). Trimming left V 0 bases short and J 7 bases short, with 8 bases between. From germline, CDR1 is SGHRS and CDR2 YFSETQ. This CDR3 comprises 12 residues. The CDR3 DNA is TGCGCCAGCAGCTTGGAGGAGGGGGAGCAGTACTTC. Its protein is CASSLEEGEQYF.

This clonotype was counted ten times or more. The V call is TRBV5-1, the J call TRBJ2-7, with 9 positions matching TRBD1. The CDR3 extends over 14 amino acids. With 0 bases clipped from V and 7 bases from J, the junction kept 5 bases outside the gene matches. From germline, CDR1 is SGHRS and CDR2 YFSETQ. CDR3 coding DNA: TGCGCCAGCAGCTTGGCCGGGACAGGGCGTGAGCAGTACTTC. Its protein is CASSLAGTGREQYF.

This clonotype was seen at least ten times. Here the CDR3 DNA reads TGCGCCAGCAGCTTGTCGGGAGAAGTGGCCCCAGATACGCAGTATTTT. It specifies CASSLSGEVAPDTQYF. The chain joins TRBV5-1 to TRBJ2-3; tentatively, D is TRBD2 (6 bases). The CDR3 loop spans 16 amino acids. The V end lost 1 base, the J end lost 4 bases, and 16 bases lay between the germline ends. Germline loops: CDR1 SGHRS, CDR2 YFSETQ.

V is TRBV12-3 or TRBV12-4 and J is TRBJ2-1, with 11 bases that match TRBD2. V was pared by 6 bases and J by 5 bases, with 6 bases of the junction left unmatched. This CDR3 comprises 15 residues. DNA for the CDR3: TGTGCCAGCAGCTCCTCGGGACTAGCGGACAATGAGCAGTTCTTC. Its protein is CASSSSGLADNEQFF.

This clonotype was detected ten times or more. The chain recombines TRBV6-1 with TRBJ1-5; a weak D match, TRBD1 (6 bases). V shed 7 bases and J shed 6 bases, with 22 bases lying between them. Per germline, CDR1 MNHNS and CDR2 SASEGT. The CDR3 consists of 16 residues. The CDR3 coding sequence is TGTGCCAGCAAAGTATTGGGGACACAGGGAGGTCAGCCCCAGCATTTT. The encoded protein is CASKVLGTQGGQPQHF.